The subject of this entry is one T cell receptor (beta chain). Its antigen is not identified. This specimen comes from a study of human T cells and chemical hapten exposure. Sample time point: patch test 1, 2 weeks after DPC sensitization. Described treatment: therapeutic diphenylcyclopropenone sensitization with weekly scalp DPC. TCRdb independently ran MiXCR on the RACE reads; one entry per CDR3 protein. This sample has around 100,000 distinct CDR3 sequences, with about 10% found just once. Trimming removed 3 bases at V and 5 bases at J, with 13 bases between. The CDR3 spans 14 residues. Germline CDR1 and CDR2: LNHDA and SQIVND (reference sequence). The study, taken as a whole, reports: Relative to controls, expanded TCRs formed significantly more large CDR3 similarity clusters.

The chain employs TRBV19 and TRBJ2-5; tentatively, D is TRBD1 (6 bases). The source material was whole blood, sampled in connection with sensitization to the hapten diphenylcyclopropenone (DPC). The sequence was obtained from a woman aged 40 to 50 with alopecia areata. Some clones in this sample may be carry-over from other donors' samples. CDR3 region: CASSITGQGETQYF. The CDR3 nucleotides read TGTGCCAGTAGTATTACGGGACAAGGGGAGACCCAGTACTTC.